Below are 4 T cell receptor beta chains sequenced from a single sample in a study of T cell changes during pregnancy in multiple sclerosis. Method: immunoSEQ multiplex PCR; TCRdb's copy keeps in-frame clones and lacks some. This sample has 90,000 or so clones, with 80% to 95% found just once. The material sequenced was peripheral blood, taken in the first trimester of pregnancy. These TCRs come from a female donor with multiple sclerosis, enrolled in a pregnancy study.

V and J are TRBV6-1 and TRBJ2-1; 7 nucleotides line up with TRBD1. CDR1 and CDR2 (germline): MNHNS, SASEGT. The CDR3 covers 15 residues. V trimming: 6 bases; J trimming: 2 bases; junction bases outside the gene matches: 7. The CDR3, as DNA: TGTGCCAGCAGGCGACAGGGATATGCCTACAATGAGCAGTTCTTC. It yields the protein CASRRQGYAYNEQFF.

The gene calls are TRBV6-5 and TRBJ2-1, with 8 positions matching TRBD1. V trimming: 5 bases; J trimming: 16 bases; junction bases outside the gene matches: 7. CDR1 and CDR2 from the germline V gene are MNHEY and SVGAGI. The CDR3 loop spans 11 amino acids. As DNA, the CDR3 is TGTGCCAGCAGTCCCGGGACAGGAGAATTCTTC. Translation gives CASSPGTGEFF.

The chain is built from TRBV7-9 and TRBJ1-1; possible D gene TRBD1, 6 bases. Between the trimmed V and J ends, which lost 3 bases and 0 bases, there was a span of 14 bases. Germline lookup yields CDR1 SEHNR and CDR2 FQNEAQ (reference sequence). The CDR3 runs 16 residues. CDR3: CASSFGGLGMNTEAFF. CDR3 DNA: TGTGCCAGCAGCTTCGGGGGGCTAGGGATGAACACTGAAGCTTTCTTT.

This rearrangement joins TRBV19 to TRBJ1-1; D remains ambiguous. The V gene's germline CDR1 is LNHDA and CDR2 SQIVND (reference sequence). V was shortened by 6 bases and J by 0 bases, with 11 bases between the two germline ends. This CDR3 is 14 amino acids long. The CDR3, as DNA: TGTGCCAGTAGGGGCCCTGTACTGAACACTGAAGCTTTCTTT. As protein: CASRGPVLNTEAFF. Full variable domain (outside the CDR3, taken from reference TRBV19 and TRBJ1-1): DGGITQSPKYLFRKEGQNVTLSCEQNLNHDAMYWYRQDPGQGLRLIYYSQIVNDFQKGDIAEGYSVSREKKESFPLTVTSAQKNPTAFYLCASRGPVLNTEAFFGQGTRLTVV.